The next 23 T cell receptor beta chains were all read from a single sample in a study of OX40 agonist ivuxolimab in advanced cancers. The assay was immunoSEQ multiplex PCR, and TCRdb's table has in-frame clones only and misses some. The table lists some 64,000 clones, around 83% of them singletons, with 0.7% in the top ten. The specimen was CD4+ or CD8+ T cells sorted from blood, collected in a trial of the OX40 agonist ivuxolimab. Receptor source: an adult with an advanced solid tumor such as melanoma, head and neck, liver or kidney cancer.

The chain employs TRBV19 and TRBJ2-3, with D tentatively TRBD2 (6 bases). CDR1 LNHDA and CDR2 SQIVND come from the germline V gene (reference sequence). V gave up 5 bases and J gave up 5 bases, with 8 bases separating them. The CDR3 sequence is 12 residues long. The DNA for the CDR3 is TGTGCCAGTAGTGAGGGAGGAGATACGCAGTATTTT. Its protein product is CASSEGGDTQYF.

The sample holds one count of this clone. This chain joins TRBV29-1 and TRBJ1-2, with D unresolved. Germline values: CDR1 SQVTM, CDR2 ANQGSEA. V lost 7 bases and J 0 bases, leaving 6 bases between the germline ends. This CDR3 has 11 amino acids. CDR3 loop: CSGSPNYGYTF. CDR3 sequence (DNA): TGCAGCGGGAGCCCTAACTATGGCTACACCTTC.

J is TRBJ2-7 and V is TRBV18; 9 nucleotides match TRBD1. With 3 bases clipped from V and 5 bases from J, the junction kept 8 bases outside the gene matches. Germline CDR1 reads KGHSH; CDR2 reads LQKENI. The CDR3 is 15 residues long. CDR3: CASSPPGTGFDEQYF. CDR3 in DNA: TGTGCCAGCTCACCCCCCGGGACAGGGTTCGACGAGCAGTACTTC.

CDR3 coding DNA: TGCGCCAGCAGCGGGGACAGGGGCGGCTCACCCCTCCACTTT. It codes for CASSGDRGGSPLHF. J is TRBJ1-6 and V is TRBV5-1; 10 bases fit TRBD1. Germline CDR1 is SGHRS and CDR2 is YFSETQ. There are 14 residues in the CDR3. V lost 4 bases to trimming and J lost 10 bases; unmatched junction nucleotides: 5.

The rearrangement links TRBV7-7 to TRBJ2-5; D gene unclear. Germline V gives CDR1 SSHAT, CDR2 FNYEAQ (reference sequence). This CDR3 has 13 residues. Trimming removed 2 bases at V and 5 bases at J, with 9 bases between. Here the CDR3 reads CASSLNFRETQYF. For the CDR3, the DNA is TGTGCCAGCAGCTTAAATTTCCGGGAGACCCAGTACTTC.

The CDR3 DNA reads TGTGCCAGTTGGGGACAGGGGGCCACCGGCCACTACGAGCAGTACTTC. Protein sequence: CASWGQGATGHYEQYF. This chain connects TRBV19 to TRBJ2-7; 12 nucleotides align to TRBD1. The CDR3 sequence is 16 residues long. Germline V gene lookup returns CDR1 LNHDA and CDR2 SQIVND (reference sequence). Trimming cost V 8 bases and J 3 bases; bases outside gene matches: 11.

The chain carries TRBV28 and TRBJ1-1; no clear D. Germline loops: CDR1 MDHEN, CDR2 SYDVKM. The CDR3 is made up of 12 amino acids. The V and J ends lost 4 bases and 4 bases respectively, with 7 bases between them. CDR3 nucleotide sequence: TGTGCCAGCAGTTCACAGAGCACTGAAGCTTTCTTT. Its translation is CASSSQSTEAFF.

This clone showed up just a few times. CDR3 nucleotide sequence: TGTGCCACCACCCGGGGGGGGTACTATGGCTACACCTTC. Encoded protein: CATTRGGYYGYTF. This rearrangement joins TRBV19 to TRBJ1-2, with D possibly matching TRBD1 (5 bases). Germline CDR1 is LNHDA and CDR2 is SQIVND (reference sequence). V was cut by 10 bases and J by 3 bases, with 15 bases left in between. CDR3 length: 13 residues. The full variable domain, its missing parts supplied by reference TRBV19 and TRBJ1-2, is DGGITQSPKYLFRKEGQNVTLSCEQNLNHDAMYWYRQDPGQGLRLIYYSQIVNDFQKGDIAEGYSVSREKKESFPLTVTSAQKNPTAFYLCATTRGGYYGYTFGSGTRLTVV.

The chain couples TRBV18 to TRBJ2-4; 13 bases are shared with TRBD2. Germline CDR1 reads KGHSH; CDR2 reads LQKENI. CDR3 length equals 20 residues. After removal of 3 bases from V and 0 bases from J, the junction contained 11 bases not matched to a gene. The CDR3 DNA reads TGTGCCAGCTCACCGATGGGACTAGCGGGATTGGGTATAGCCAAAAACATTCAGTACTTC. It yields the protein CASSPMGLAGLGIAKNIQYF.

V usage is TRBV5-1 and J usage is TRBJ1-1, with D maybe TRBD1 (6 bases). This CDR3 contains 15 residues. The V end was cut by 0 bases, the J end by 4 bases, with 13 bases between. Germline loops: CDR1 SGHRS, CDR2 YFSETQ. CDR3 region: CASSLVGGAGTEAFF. Written as DNA, the CDR3 is TGCGCCAGCAGCTTGGTGGGGGGCGCCGGCACTGAAGCTTTCTTT.

The chain recombines TRBV4-1 with TRBJ2-1; TRBD2 agrees at 15 bases. The ends lost 4 bases at V and 0 bases at J; junction bases unmatched: 10. CDR1 is MGHRA and CDR2 is YSYEKL in the germline V gene. The CDR3 loop spans 20 amino acids. CDR3: CASSLLGLAGGKSSYNEQFF. DNA of the CDR3: TGCGCCAGCAGCCTTCTCGGACTAGCGGGGGGGAAGAGCTCCTACAATGAGCAGTTCTTC.

J is TRBJ2-7 and V is TRBV19; 11 bases map to TRBD2. CDR3 length: 15 amino acids. V lost 4 bases and J lost 2; bases outside the gene matches: 4. Germline-derived CDR1 and CDR2 are LNHDA and SQIVND (reference sequence). The CDR3 nucleotides are TGTGCCAGTAGTAAGGGGGGACTAGCGGCCTACGAGCAGTACTTC. As protein: CASSKGGLAAYEQYF.

The chain recombines TRBV2 with TRBJ2-1, with 9 positions matching TRBD2. CDR3 length: 15 residues. The germline gives CDR1 SNHLY, CDR2 FYNNEI. Trimming cost V 3 bases and J 7 bases; bases outside gene matches: 7. The DNA for the CDR3 is TGTGCCAGCAGTGATCGGCGGGGGGGCCAAAATGAGCAGTTCTTC. Translation: CASSDRRGGQNEQFF.

The CDR3 loop is CATSRGGKVSEQYF. The CDR3 DNA follows: TGTGCCACCAGCCGAGGGGGTAAGGTGAGCGAGCAGTACTTC. The chain carries TRBV15 and TRBJ2-7, with TRBD1 as a possible D gene (6 bases). CDR1 and CDR2 from the germline V gene are LNHNV and YYDKDF (reference sequence). V lost 5 bases to trimming and J lost 6 bases, with 17 bases between them. The CDR3 has 14 amino acids.

This clone showed up just once. J is TRBJ1-5 and V is TRBV6-5; no definite D call. V lost 2 bases and J lost 2, with 7 bases in between. Germline V gene sequence: CDR1 MNHEY, CDR2 SVGAGI. This CDR3 is 14 amino acids long. CDR3 in DNA: TGTGCCAGCAGTTACAGCTCGGGCAATCAGCCCCAGCATTTT. Amino acid sequence: CASSYSSGNQPQHF.

This sequence joins TRBV7-2 and TRBJ2-3, with 13 bases identical to TRBD2. The CDR3 length is 17 residues. Trimming took 1 base from V and 5 from J; bases not matched to a gene: 6. Per germline, CDR1 SGHTA and CDR2 FQGNSA. CDR3 sequence: CASSLEMGLAGRDTQYF. The CDR3 region has the DNA TGTGCCAGCAGCTTAGAAATGGGACTAGCGGGAAGAGATACGCAGTATTTT. The full variable domain, rest sourced from reference TRBV7-2 and TRBJ2-3, is GAGVSQSPSNKVTEKGKDVELRCDPISGHTALYWYRQSLGQGLEFLIYFQGNSAPDKSGLPSDRFSAERTGGSVSTLTIQRTQQEDSAVYLCASSLEMGLAGRDTQYFGPGTRLTVL.

The rearrangement uses TRBV7-9 and TRBJ1-2; tentatively, D is TRBD1 (5 bases). Looked up from germline, CDR1 is SEHNR and CDR2 is FQNEAQ (reference sequence). The length of the CDR3 is 18 residues. Trimming shortened V by 1 base and J by 3 bases, and 21 bases separated the two germline ends. CDR3 amino acids: CASSLDFGLGRWDYGYTF. CDR3 sequence (DNA): TGTGCCAGCAGCTTAGATTTTGGCTTGGGGCGTTGGGACTATGGCTACACCTTC.

With respect to this clone: This sample also contains other DNA sequences that code for the same CDR3. This chain links TRBV5-1 with TRBJ1-4; possibly TRBD1 for D (5 bases). CDR3 length: 13 residues. V was pared by 4 bases and J by 10 bases, with 14 bases between. CDR1 is SGHRS, CDR2 YFSETQ, per germline. Here the CDR3 DNA reads TGCGCCAGCAGCAGCACAGGAACAGGAAAACTGTTTTTT. Translation: CASSSTGTGKLFF. The variable domain in full, completed from reference TRBV5-1 and TRBJ1-4, reads KAGVTQTPRYLIKTRGQQVTLSCSPISGHRSVSWYQQTPGQGLQFLFEYFSETQRNKGNFPGRFSGRQFSNSRSEMNVSTLELGDSALYLCASSSTGTGKLFFGSGTQLSVL.

The chain recombines TRBV5-1 with TRBJ1-2; TRBD1 might be the D (6 bases). The germline CDR1 and CDR2 sequences are SGHRS and YFSETQ. This CDR3 has 13 amino acids. V dropped 4 bases and J dropped 7 bases, with 14 bases sitting between them. CDR3 sequence (DNA): TGCGCCAGCAGCCTTGGCGGGGGGCCTGGCTACACCTTC. This encodes CASSLGGGPGYTF.

V usage is TRBV7-3 and J usage is TRBJ2-7; D possibly uses TRBD1 or TRBD2 (5 bases each). Germline CDR1 SGHTA, CDR2 FQGTGA. V was trimmed by 5 bases and J by 7 bases, leaving 18 bases between them. The CDR3 consists of 14 residues. Here the CDR3 DNA reads TGTGCCAGCAGCCTCGGACACTCTTCGGGGGAGCAGTACTTC. As protein: CASSLGHSSGEQYF.

The CDR3: CATHGGSFYNEQFF. The CDR3 nucleotides read TGTGCCACCCATGGCGGGAGCTTCTACAATGAGCAGTTCTTC. The chain couples TRBV7-8 to TRBJ2-1; 7 bases line up with TRBD2. The CDR3 runs to 14 residues. V trimming: 10 bases; J trimming: 3 bases; junction bases outside the gene matches: 9. Germline V gene sequence: CDR1 SGHVS, CDR2 FQNEAQ.

V and J are TRBV2 and TRBJ1-2, with a tentative D call TRBD1 (5 bases). V lost 8 bases and J lost 3, with 10 bases in between. The CDR3 is made up of 12 amino acids. Germline lookup yields CDR1 SNHLY and CDR2 FYNNEI. CDR3 protein: CASAVGDYGYTF. DNA for the CDR3: TGTGCCAGCGCTGTAGGGGACTATGGCTACACCTTC.

The CDR3 DNA reads as TGTGCCACCGGAACAGGGGGGATCTATGGCTACACCTTC. This translates into CATGTGGIYGYTF. The rearrangement joins TRBV6-1 to TRBJ1-2, with 8 bases that match TRBD1. Losses at the gene ends were 10 bases for V and 4 bases for J; bases not matched to a gene: 8. This CDR3 comprises 13 residues. Germline loops: CDR1 MNHNS, CDR2 SASEGT.